A selection of T cell receptor beta chains follows, all from one sample in a study of regulatory T cells in long-lasting Graves disease. TCRdb itself ran the multiplex PCR reads through MiXCR, one entry per CDR3 protein. Among roughly 520,000 distinct CDR3 sequences, 12% were seen once, and the ten largest hold 8.9%. This sample was shared with a second study, whose subject was T cells in Graves' hyperthyroidism and ophthalmopathy.

Sequencing used peripheral blood mononuclear cells (PBMCs), obtained at new diagnosis, from a patient treated with antithyroid drugs. All receptors derive from a woman aged 30 to 39 with Graves disease. Each CDR3 is given with its conserved first and last residue. D genes are given only for firm matches. The size entry is marked missing in some rows and otherwise reads once, few, many or a size class.

TRBV7-3	TRBD1	TRBJ1-2	many	TGTGCCAGCGCTAAGGGGGGACAGAGGGCCTATGGCTACACCTTC	CASAKGGQRAYGYTF
TRBV12-5	NA	TRBJ1-1	NA	TGTGCTAGTGCCCTGGAGGAGAACACTGAAGCTTTCTTT	CASALEENTEAFF
TRBV7-2	TRBD2	TRBJ2-3	few	TGTGCCAGCAGCTTAGTCTTGGGACTAGCGGGTGACACGCAGTATTTT	CASSLVLGLAGDTQYF
TRBV11-1	NA	TRBJ2-5	many	TGTGCCAGCAGCCTCGTTGCCGTGCTCGGGACCCAGTACTTC	CASSLVAVLGTQYF
TRBV2	NA	TRBJ1-6	many	TGTGCCAGCAGTGAAGGGCCCACAGGGAGGTTCGGGGTTCGTTATTCACCCCTCCACTTT	CASSEGPTGRFGVRYSPLHF
TRBV9	NA	TRBJ1-1	NA	TGTGCCAGCAGCGTAGGGGGACACCTGATGAACACTGAAGCTTTCTTT	CASSVGGHLMNTEAFF
TRBV6-1	NA	TRBJ2-1	many	TGTGCCAGCAGCGGCGCCCGAGGGCTGGGGAATGAGCAGTTCTTC	CASSGARGLGNEQFF
TRBV3-1	NA	TRBJ1-1	NA	TGTGCCAGCAGCCAAGATCAAGGGGCGAACACTGAAGCTTTCTTT	CASSQDQGANTEAFF
TRBV5-1	NA	TRBJ2-3	many	TGCGCCAGCAGCTTGGTTGGGTCTAGCACAGATACGCAGTATTTT	CASSLVGSSTDTQYF
TRBV7-9	NA	TRBJ2-7	few	TGTGCCAGCAGCCCCAGTTACAGGGAAGACTACGAGCAGTACTTC	CASSPSYREDYEQYF
TRBV29-1	TRBD1	TRBJ1-2	NA	TGCAGCGTTGAAGTTCAGGGACAGGGATATGGCTACACCTTC	CSVEVQGQGYGYTF
TRBV25-1	NA	TRBJ2-3	few	TGTGCCAGCAGTGAATGGGGCGGGCGTGGGGATACGCAGTATTTT	CASSEWGGRGDTQYF
TRBV3-1	NA	TRBJ2-3	NA	TGTGCCAGCAGCCAAGGGGACACCTCAATCACAGATACGCAGTATTTT	CASSQGDTSITDTQYF
TRBV20-1	NA	TRBJ1-1	NA	TGCAGTGCTAGGTCTTCGGTGGCTGAAGCTTTCTTT	CSARSSVAEAFF
TRBV7-9	NA	TRBJ1-2	NA	TGTGCCAGCAGCCTTCAACTTCGGGATGGCTACACCTTC	CASSLQLRDGYTF
TRBV28	TRBD2	TRBJ2-5	NA	TGTGCCAGCAGTTTGCGGGAGCTTAGGGAGACCCGGTACTTC	CASSLRELRETRYF
TRBV29-1	NA	TRBJ1-1	many	TGCAGCGTTGAAGGGTCCCGCGAAGCTTTCTTT	CSVEGSREAFF
TRBV4-3	NA	TRBJ2-1	few	TGCGCCAGCAGCCAAGAAGGGGGAGGGCCCTTCAATGAGCAGTTCTTC	CASSQEGGGPFNEQFF
TRBV3-1	NA	TRBJ1-1	many	TGTGCCAGCAGCCAAGCCGGCCGAGGAGACACTGAAGCTTTCTTT	CASSQAGRGDTEAFF
TRBV15	NA	TRBJ1-2	many	TGTGCCACCAGCAGAGAAGGGACACCTTCTAACTATGGCTACACCTTC	CATSREGTPSNYGYTF
TRBV5-6	TRBD1	TRBJ2-7	few	TGTGCCAGCAGCTCTAGACAGGGGGCGGGCGAGCAGTACTTC	CASSSRQGAGEQYF
TRBV4-1	TRBD1	TRBJ2-5	many	TGCGCCAGCAGCCAGCTTGGGACAGATCAAGAGACCCAGTACTTC	CASSQLGTDQETQYF
TRBV11-2	TRBD2	TRBJ2-3	NA	TGTGCCAGCAGCTTAGTAGCGGGAGTAGGTACGCAGTATTTT	CASSLVAGVGTQYF
TRBV28	NA	TRBJ1-5	NA	TGTGCCAGCAGTTTAGTTGGGTTTCAGCCCCAGCATTTT	CASSLVGFQPQHF
TRBV6-1	NA	TRBJ1-3	many	TGTGCCAGCAGGAGGGTGGCCGGAAACACCATATATTTT	CASRRVAGNTIYF
TRBV20-1	TRBD2	TRBJ2-2	few	TGCAGTGCTAGAGACCCGAACCGGGACAGCCCGATATTAGCGGGAGCCGGGGAGCTGTTTTTT	CSARDPNRDSPILAGAGELFF
TRBV2	TRBD1	TRBJ1-2	many	TGTGCCAGCAACAAAGCTACCCGGGACAGGGGTGGCTACACCTTC	CASNKATRDRGGYTF
TRBV30	NA	TRBJ1-6	NA	TGTGCCTGGACTTTGGGTGGGGCGACCTATAATTCACCCCTCCACTTT	CAWTLGGATYNSPLHF
TRBV6-1	NA	TRBJ1-2	many	TGTGCCAGCAGGGCCGAGCGGAGAGGCTACACCTTC	CASRAERRGYTF
TRBV25-1	NA	TRBJ2-1	NA	TGTGCCAGCAGTGCCCGGGGAGGCCACAATGAGCAGTTCTTC	CASSARGGHNEQFF
TRBV5-1	NA	TRBJ2-1	few	TGCGCCAGCAGCTTGGAAGGAACTCAGGGAGAGCAGTTCTTC	CASSLEGTQGEQFF
TRBV4-1	NA	TRBJ2-7	NA	TGCGCCAGCAGCCAAGGACCCCCTGTTGCCTCAACCTACGAGCAGTACTTC	CASSQGPPVASTYEQYF
TRBV11-2	TRBD1	TRBJ2-7	many	TGTGCCAGCAGCGCCCGACAGGGAAAGTCCTACGAGCAGTACTTC	CASSARQGKSYEQYF
TRBV24-1	NA	TRBJ2-3	NA	TGTGCCACCAGTGATGTAAATGCCGATACGCAGTATTTT	CATSDVNADTQYF
TRBV12-3/TRBV12-4	NA	TRBJ1-1	many	TGTGCCAGCAGTTCACGGCTTAAGAACACTGAAGCTTTCTTT	CASSSRLKNTEAFF
TRBV7-9	TRBD2	TRBJ2-1	few	TGTGCCAGCAGCTACTCGGGGGCTAGCGGGAGCCCAAAAAATGAGCAGTTCTTC	CASSYSGASGSPKNEQFF
TRBV24-1	TRBD2	TRBJ2-1	many	TGTGCCACCAGTGACATACCTAGCGGGAGGGCCTTACGTGAGCAGTTCTTC	CATSDIPSGRALREQFF
TRBV5-5	NA	TRBJ1-1	NA	TGTGCCAGCAGCTTAGCTTGGGCGGCAGGTGAAGCTTTCTTT	CASSLAWAAGEAFF
TRBV3-1	TRBD2	TRBJ2-1	NA	TGTGCCAGCAGCCTATTCACTAGCGGGGTTTACAATGAGCAGTTCTTC	CASSLFTSGVYNEQFF
TRBV30	TRBD1	TRBJ2-5	NA	TGTGCGTGGGACAGGGGGGGACGAGAGACCCAGTACTTC	CAWDRGGRETQYF
TRBV5-5	TRBD1	TRBJ1-2	NA	TGTGCCAGCAGCGTCACCGGGACAGACTATAACTATGGCTACATCTTC	CASSVTGTDYNYGYIF
TRBV7-9	NA	TRBJ1-2	many	TGTGCCAGCACGCGAACGGCCGTCTATGGCTACACCTTC	CASTRTAVYGYTF
TRBV5-1	NA	TRBJ2-2	few	TGCGCCAGCAGCATCCTCCCGGTGAACGGGGAGCTGTTTTTT	CASSILPVNGELFF
TRBV28	TRBD1	TRBJ2-7	once	TGTGCCAGCGTCCGGACAGGGGGCGTCGAGCAGTACTTC	CASVRTGGVEQYF
TRBV20-1	TRBD1	TRBJ1-3	many	TGCAGTGCTATAGGGGGCATCAGAAACACCATATATTTT	CSAIGGIRNTIYF
TRBV7-2	TRBD2	TRBJ2-1	few	TGTGCCAGCAGCTCTCCGGGACTAGGAAATGAGCAGTTCTTC	CASSSPGLGNEQFF
TRBV7-9	TRBD1	TRBJ2-7	NA	TGTGCCAGCAGCTTAATTGTGGGGGACAGAGTCTACGAGCAGTACTTC	CASSLIVGDRVYEQYF
TRBV5-1	TRBD1	TRBJ2-1	NA	TGCGCCAGCAGCGCCGGGACAGAATACAATGAGCAGTTCTTC	CASSAGTEYNEQFF